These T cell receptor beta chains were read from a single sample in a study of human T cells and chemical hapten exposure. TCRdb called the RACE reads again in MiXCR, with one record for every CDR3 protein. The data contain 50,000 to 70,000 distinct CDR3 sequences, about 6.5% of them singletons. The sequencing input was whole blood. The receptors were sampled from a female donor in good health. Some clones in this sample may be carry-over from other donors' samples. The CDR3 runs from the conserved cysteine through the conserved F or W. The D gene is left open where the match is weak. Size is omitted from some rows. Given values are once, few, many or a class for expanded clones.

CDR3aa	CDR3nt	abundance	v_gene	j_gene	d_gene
CASSLKGGTVYGYTF	TGTGCCAGCAGCTTAAAAGGGGGGACAGTCTATGGCTACACCTTC	.	TRBV7-8	TRBJ1-2	TRBD1
CASSYSDRGRDEAFF	TGTGCCAGCAGTTACTCCGACAGGGGAAGAGATGAAGCTTTCTTT	many	TRBV6-2/TRBV6-3	TRBJ1-1	TRBD1
CASSIRRETQYF	TGTGCCAGCAGTATTCGAAGAGAGACCCAGTACTTC	many	TRBV28	TRBJ2-5	.
CASSEDGLATEAFF	TGTGCCAGCAGTGAGGATGGGTTAGCGACTGAAGCTTTCTTT	many	TRBV6-4	TRBJ1-1	.
CASRRGDGYTF	TGCGCCAGTCGTCGGGGGGATGGCTACACCTTC	many	TRBV10-2	TRBJ1-2	.
CASSLHSALNTGELFF	TGTGCCAGCAGCTTACATAGCGCCCTGAACACCGGGGAGCTGTTTTTT	many	TRBV11-2	TRBJ2-2	.
CASSQNRYGYTF	TGTGCCAGCAGCCAAAACCGTTATGGCTACACCTTC	.	TRBV3-1	TRBJ1-2	.
CAIRDTSGDNEQFF	TGTGCCATCAGGGATACTAGCGGGGACAATGAGCAGTTCTTC	.	TRBV10-3	TRBJ2-1	TRBD2
CSVEGRNTGELFF	TGCAGCGTTGAAGGGAGGAACACCGGGGAGCTGTTTTTT	many	TRBV29-1	TRBJ2-2	.
CASSFPGLAGGRQYEQYF	TGTGCCAGCAGCTTTCCGGGACTAGCGGGAGGGCGCCAGTACGAGCAGTACTTC	few	TRBV7-8	TRBJ2-7	TRBD2
CASSGGQGAGKSPLHF	TGCGCCAGCAGCGGGGGACAGGGGGCCGGGAAGTCACCCCTCCACTTT	.	TRBV5-1	TRBJ1-6	TRBD1
CASSLAAGDAPQHF	TGTGCCAGCAGCTTGGCAGCAGGGGATGCGCCCCAGCATTTT	many	TRBV5-6	TRBJ1-5	.
CASSLGSELTYEQYF	TGTGCCAGCAGCCTGGGATCCGAACTTACCTACGAGCAGTACTTC	.	TRBV28	TRBJ2-7	.
CASSSYREVETQYF	TGTGCCAGCAGTAGTTACAGGGAGGTAGAGACCCAGTACTTC	many	TRBV28	TRBJ2-5	.
CASSPQSSSYEQYF	TGTGCCAGCAGCCCGCAATCGTCCTCCTACGAGCAGTACTTC	many	TRBV7-3	TRBJ2-7	.
CASSSTLGTQYF	TGTGCCAGCAGCTCAACCCTCGGTACGCAGTATTTT	many	TRBV28	TRBJ2-3	.
CASSYQGLVYEQYF	TGTGCCAGCAGTTACCAGGGATTGGTCTACGAGCAGTACTTC	.	TRBV28	TRBJ2-7	.
CASSLGEGGLDEQYF	TGTGCCAGCAGTTTAGGTGAAGGGGGCCTGGACGAGCAGTACTTC	.	TRBV27	TRBJ2-7	TRBD1
CASSWKTGAYEQYF	TGTGCCAGCTCATGGAAGACAGGGGCCTACGAGCAGTACTTC	many	TRBV18	TRBJ2-7	TRBD1
CASRDLTYEQYF	TGTGCCAGCAGGGACTTAACCTACGAGCAGTACTTC	many	TRBV6-1	TRBJ2-7	.
CAITETSGQETQYF	TGTGCCATCACCGAGACTAGCGGCCAAGAGACCCAGTACTTC	many	TRBV10-3	TRBJ2-5	TRBD2
CASSSFGRQETQYF	TGTGCCAGCAGCTCCTTTGGCCGGCAAGAGACCCAGTACTTC	many	TRBV6-5	TRBJ2-5	.
CASSVGQAYPNTEAFF	TGTGCCAGCAGCGTAGGGCAGGCTTACCCGAACACTGAAGCTTTCTTT	many	TRBV9	TRBJ1-1	.
CASSESRGSGRAYNEQFF	TGTGCCAGCAGTGAATCGAGGGGGAGCGGGAGGGCCTACAATGAGCAGTTCTTC	few	TRBV25-1	TRBJ2-1	TRBD2
CSVEDRDRASYEQYF	TGCAGCGTTGAAGATCGGGACAGGGCAAGCTACGAGCAGTACTTC	.	TRBV29-1	TRBJ2-7	TRBD1
CASSVSMNTEAFF	TGTGCCAGCAGCGTCTCAATGAACACTGAAGCTTTCTTT	many	TRBV9	TRBJ1-1	.
CASSQEAGSDTQYF	TGCGCCAGCAGCCAAGAGGCAGGGTCAGATACGCAGTATTTT	few	TRBV4-3	TRBJ2-3	.
CASSPPGWAGANVLTF	TGTGCCAGCTCACCCCCCGGCTGGGCTGGGGCCAACGTCCTGACTTTC	many	TRBV18	TRBJ2-6	.
CASSQGQGETQYF	TGCGCCAGCAGCCAAGGACAGGGCGAGACCCAGTACTTC	few	TRBV4-3	TRBJ2-5	TRBD1
CASSSMGGAIEKLFF	TGTGCCAGCAGTTCCATGGGGGGGGCAATTGAAAAACTGTTTTTT	few	TRBV25-1	TRBJ1-4	.
CASRAGNGYTF	TGTGCCAGCAGGGCAGGGAATGGCTACACCTTC	many	TRBV6-5	TRBJ1-2	.
CASSTNLLAGGRETQYF	TGTGCCAGCAGCACCAACCTCCTAGCGGGAGGGCGAGAGACCCAGTACTTC	.	TRBV7-8	TRBJ2-5	TRBD2
CASSLNRLADEQFF	TGTGCCAGCAGCTTAAATAGGCTAGCTGATGAGCAGTTCTTC	.	TRBV7-3	TRBJ2-1	.
CASLDRDRRETQYF	TGTGCCAGCCTGGACAGGGATCGACGGGAGACCCAGTACTTC	many	TRBV6-1	TRBJ2-5	TRBD1
CASSRNQGTSGSGTDTQYF	TGTGCCAGCAGCCGGAACCAGGGGACTAGCGGGAGCGGAACAGATACGCAGTATTTT	.	TRBV3-1	TRBJ2-3	TRBD2
CASSLTGTGPYNEQFF	TGCGCCAGCAGCCTAACCGGGACTGGCCCCTACAATGAGCAGTTCTTC	many	TRBV4-3	TRBJ2-1	.
CASSYSPGINTEAFF	TGTGCCAGCAGTTACTCGCCAGGAATCAACACTGAAGCTTTCTTT	many	TRBV6-5	TRBJ1-1	.
CSVEGGAWRGLFVDQPQHF	TGCAGCGTTGAGGGCGGCGCGTGGAGGGGCCTGTTTGTGGATCAGCCCCAGCATTTT	few	TRBV29-1	TRBJ1-5	.
CASSQTQGRGPNYEQYF	TGTGCCAGCAGCCAAACCCAGGGGCGGGGACCGAATTACGAGCAGTACTTC	many	TRBV4-2	TRBJ2-7	.
CASSFQTGLGEQYF	TGCGCCAGCAGTTTCCAGACAGGCTTGGGGGAGCAGTACTTC	many	TRBV5-1	TRBJ2-7	.